Ten or more counts support the clone carrying this TCR beta chain. The antigen remains undetermined. These data are taken from a study of beta chain features in type 1 diabetes. Whole-study findings and limits: Healthy donors had naive, central memory and Treg TCRB repertoires that appeared less similar than those seen among patients.

TCRB transcripts that were expressed got sequenced, as all of the isolated RNA had been reverse transcribed. Libraries were prepared by immunoSEQ multiplex PCR; TCRdb keeps only in-frame clonotypes and omits some of them. The sample records some 150,000 clones, over 8% being singletons. Germline V lookup: CDR1 SGHAT, CDR2 FQNNGV. Trimming removed 1 base at V and 2 bases at J, with 10 bases between. The CDR3 has 15 amino acids. The chain uses TRBV11-2 and TRBJ2-3; D perhaps matches TRBD2 (6 bases). Sequences were obtained from central memory CD4+ T cells from blood. This receptor was taken from a middle-aged woman in good health. The CDR3 spells CASSLGLAHTDTQYF. CDR3 DNA sequence: TGTGCCAGCAGCTTAGGGCTAGCGCACACAGATACGCAGTATTTT.